A single sample is the source of the 29 T cell receptor beta chains below, sequenced in a study of monozygotic twins with inflammatory bowel disease (dated by TCRdb to the late 2010s). Libraries were built with 5' RACE. TCRdb shows the sequencer as Illumina HiSeq 2500. After the reads were reprocessed by TCRdb, one entry was made per CDR3 protein sequence, with no DNA. The table held for this sample gives about 210,000 distinct CDR3 sequences. The ten largest account for around 1.5% of the sample. The sequencing sample was made of blood. The receptor set was obtained from a human donor with ulcerative colitis or Crohn's disease, or a healthy co-twin of an affected twin (not recorded which).

This chain links TRBV20-1 with TRBJ1-5. Germline lookup yields CDR1 DFQATT and CDR2 SNEGSKA (reference sequence). The CDR3 spans 14 residues. The CDR3 protein is CSARVTAVNQPQHF.

The CDR3 is CASSRGTGTGANVLTF. The chain joins TRBV18 to TRBJ2-6; TCRdb selects TRBD1, and the lack of DNA leaves this call unchecked. Germline V gene lookup returns CDR1 KGHSH and CDR2 LQKENI. CDR3 length: 16 amino acids.

The CDR3 sequence is CASSPDLDFYGYTF. The V call is TRBV7-9, the J call TRBJ1-2. CDR1 SEHNR and CDR2 FQNEAQ come from the germline V gene (reference sequence). This CDR3 contains 14 residues.

The CDR3 sequence is CASSWWGGSSYEQYF. The chain has TRBV5-6 and TRBJ2-7; there is no DNA to check the TCRdb D call of TRBD1. CDR3 length: 15 amino acids. Germline CDR1 reads SGHDT; CDR2 reads YYEEEE.

The chain employs TRBV24-1 and TRBJ2-3. The germline CDR1 and CDR2 sequences are KGHDR and SFDVKD. This CDR3 has 12 residues. CDR3 sequence reads: CATSDVFRTQYF.

The CDR3 spells CASSLNGEGTEAFF. The chain joins TRBV5-1 to TRBJ1-1. Germline CDR1 and CDR2: SGHRS and YFSETQ. The CDR3 length is 14 residues.

J is TRBJ2-2 and V is TRBV2; the TCRdb call, TRBD1, lacks DNA for checking. From germline, CDR1 is SNHLY and CDR2 FYNNEI. The CDR3 is made up of 16 amino acids. This CDR3 is CASSTTGTGAPGELFF.

The chain carries TRBV4-1 and TRBJ1-2; TCRdb gives TRBD1 as the D gene, but with no DNA this cannot be confirmed. The CDR3 is 16 amino acids. Germline V CDR1 and CDR2: MGHRA, YSYEKL. CDR3 protein: CASSRGGQGGGYGYTF.

The chain is built from TRBV5-5 and TRBJ2-2. The CDR3 is 15 amino acids. CDR1 is SGHKS, CDR2 YYEKEE, per germline (reference sequence). CDR3 residues: CASSLGRQNTGELFF. Full variable domain (missing parts from reference TRBV5-5 and TRBJ2-2): DAGVTQSPTHLIKTRGQQVTLRCSPISGHKSVSWYQQVLGQGPQFIFQYYEKEERGRGNFPDRFSARQFPNYSSELNVNALLLGDSALYLCASSLGRQNTGELFFGEGSRLTVL.

V usage is TRBV5-1 and J usage is TRBJ1-4; the TCRdb call, TRBD1, lacks DNA for checking. CDR1 is SGHRS, CDR2 YFSETQ, per germline. The CDR3 runs to 22 residues. This CDR3 reads CASSFSGTEFGTGLPTNEKLFF.

The J gene is TRBJ1-6, the V gene TRBV5-1; the D call of TRBD1 rests on TCRdb alone, since no DNA is present to check it. The length of the CDR3 is 16 residues. Germline loops: CDR1 SGHRS, CDR2 YFSETQ. CDR3 residues: CASSLGGQSYNSPLHF.

The V gene is TRBV5-1, the J gene TRBJ1-4; as DNA is missing, the TRBD1 call by TCRdb cannot be tested. The CDR3 has 15 amino acids. Germline loops: CDR1 SGHRS, CDR2 YFSETQ. CDR3 region: CASTIQGATNEKLFF.

The chain recombines TRBV18 with TRBJ2-3; TCRdb's assignment of TRBD1 cannot be checked, as there is no DNA. CDR1 is KGHSH and CDR2 is LQKENI in the germline V gene. This CDR3 comprises 14 residues. The CDR3 protein is CASFPQKSTDTQYF.

V gene TRBV2 combines with J gene TRBJ1-2. Per germline, CDR1 SNHLY and CDR2 FYNNEI. This CDR3 spans 13 amino acids. This chain's CDR3 is CASGPRTNYGYTF.

The rearrangement links TRBV5-6 to TRBJ1-2; TCRdb designates TRBD1, a call that cannot be tested without DNA. Looked up from germline, CDR1 is SGHDT and CDR2 is YYEEEE. This CDR3 has 16 residues. Here the CDR3 reads CASSLVPQGGGYGYTF.

This chain links TRBV12-2 with TRBJ2-7; the D call of TRBD1 rests on TCRdb alone, since no DNA is present to check it. TRBV12-2 is flagged as a pseudogene. This CDR3 region has 15 residues. CDR3: CASRSTGQTSYEQYF.

The chain combines TRBV6-6 with TRBJ2-7; TCRdb returns TRBD1, unconfirmable since there is no DNA. Germline V CDR1 and CDR2: MNHNY, SVGAGI (reference sequence). The CDR3 is 11 residues long. This CDR3 is CASSSGTADNF.

The CDR3 reads CASSEVDQETQYF. The V call is TRBV7-9, the J call TRBJ2-5. Germline values: CDR1 SEHNR, CDR2 FQNEAQ (reference sequence). This CDR3 is 13 amino acids long.

V is TRBV5-5 and J is TRBJ1-5. Germline loops: CDR1 SGHKS, CDR2 YYEKEE (reference sequence). This CDR3 has 15 residues. The CDR3 protein is CASSLEGGNNQPQHF. Full variable domain (missing parts from reference TRBV5-5 and TRBJ1-5): DAGVTQSPTHLIKTRGQQVTLRCSPISGHKSVSWYQQVLGQGPQFIFQYYEKEERGRGNFPDRFSARQFPNYSSELNVNALLLGDSALYLCASSLEGGNNQPQHFGDGTRLSIL.

CDR3 loop: CASSAPGAGGELFF. This chain links TRBV3-1 with TRBJ2-2; TCRdb picks TRBD1, but there is no DNA to check that call. This CDR3 is built from 14 residues. Germline loops: CDR1 LGHDT, CDR2 YNNKEL (reference sequence).

The chain combines TRBV19 with TRBJ2-2. This CDR3 is built from 12 residues. Germline V gene sequence: CDR1 LNHDA, CDR2 SQIVND (reference sequence). The CDR3 spells CASSIQTGELFF.

This chain uses TRBV12-3 or TRBV12-4 with TRBJ2-7; TCRdb picks TRBD2, but there is no DNA to check that call. The CDR3 runs to 15 residues. This chain's CDR3 is CASMVSGESSYEQYF.

The J gene is TRBJ1-2, the V gene TRBV18. The CDR3 sequence is 15 residues long. Germline CDR1 is KGHSH and CDR2 is LQKENI. This chain's CDR3 is CASSPRGERNYGYTF.

The CDR3 region is CASTSTTAYYGYTF. The rearrangement uses TRBV7-2 and TRBJ1-2. The V gene's germline CDR1 is SGHTA and CDR2 FQGNSA. The CDR3 is 14 amino acids. The full variable domain, in which reference TRBV7-2 and TRBJ1-2 provide the parts outside the CDR3, is GAGVSQSPSNKVTEKGKDVELRCDPISGHTALYWYRQSLGQGLEFLIYFQGNSAPDKSGLPSDRFSAERTGGSVSTLTIQRTQQEDSAVYLCASTSTTAYYGYTFGSGTRLTVV.

The chain combines TRBV7-9 with TRBJ1-4; the D call from TCRdb, TRBD1, cannot be confirmed without DNA. Germline V gene lookup returns CDR1 SEHNR and CDR2 FQNEAQ (reference sequence). The CDR3 length is 15 residues. CDR3 region: CASSLSPATNEKLFF.

This chain joins TRBV7-2 and TRBJ2-5; absent DNA, TCRdb's TRBD2 call cannot be checked. The length of the CDR3 is 15 residues. In germline, CDR1 is SGHTA, CDR2 FQGNSA. CDR3 amino acids: CASSLARVGGETQYF.

This chain joins TRBV12-3 or TRBV12-4 and TRBJ2-3; TCRdb gives TRBD1 as the D gene, but with no DNA this cannot be confirmed. This CDR3 spans 19 amino acids. The CDR3 spells CASSFFQVAGGAGTDTQYF.

The rearrangement uses TRBV11-2 and TRBJ2-5; TCRdb indicates TRBD2, and absent DNA this call remains unverified. The CDR3 covers 19 residues. Per the germline V gene, CDR1 is SGHAT and CDR2 is FQNNGV. The CDR3 loop reads CASSLVAWELAGYQETQYF.

This rearrangement joins TRBV19 to TRBJ2-6; TCRdb reports TRBD2, a call that lacks DNA to check it against. Germline CDR1 reads LNHDA; CDR2 reads SQIVND (reference sequence). The CDR3 is 18 residues long. The CDR3 protein is CASSTGPTIGRTKNVLTF.